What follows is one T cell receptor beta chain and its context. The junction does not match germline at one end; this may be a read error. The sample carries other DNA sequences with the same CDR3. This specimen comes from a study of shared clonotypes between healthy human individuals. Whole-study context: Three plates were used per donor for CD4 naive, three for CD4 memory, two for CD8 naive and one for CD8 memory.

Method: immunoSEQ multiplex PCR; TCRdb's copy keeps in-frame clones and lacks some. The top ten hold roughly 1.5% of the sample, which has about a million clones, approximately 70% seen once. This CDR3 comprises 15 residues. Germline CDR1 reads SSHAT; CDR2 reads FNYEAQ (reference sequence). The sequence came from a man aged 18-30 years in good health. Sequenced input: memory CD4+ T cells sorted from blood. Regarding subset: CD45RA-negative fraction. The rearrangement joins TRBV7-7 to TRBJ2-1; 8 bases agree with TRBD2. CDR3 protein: CASSLGLAGYNEQFF. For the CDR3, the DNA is TGTGCTAGCAGCTTAGGACTAGCAGGTTACAATGAGCAGTTCTTC.